This entry lists 9 T cell receptor beta chains sequenced from one sample in a study of T cell repertoires in cytomegalovirus infection. TCRdb used MiXCR to reprocess the reads, holding one entry per CDR3 protein. The sample includes 150,000 to 190,000 distinct CDR3 sequences, 20% to 30% seen only once; the top ten take approximately 11%. Specimen: PBMCs. The receptors here all came from a human donor in good health (CMV status not recorded). Some clones in this sample may be carry-over from other donors' samples.

J is TRBJ1-6 and V is TRBV20-1, with a weak D call TRBD1 (5 bases). The germline V and J ends were trimmed by 3 bases and 7 bases, with 7 bases remaining between them. This CDR3 comprises 12 residues. Germline assignment: CDR1 DFQATT and CDR2 SNEGSKA (reference sequence). The CDR3 coding sequence is TGCAGTGCTAGGCCAGGGAATTCACCCCTCCACTTT. Amino acids: CSARPGNSPLHF.

Remarks on this clonotype: Its ends do not fully match the called genes, so a read error is possible. The J gene is TRBJ2-5, the V gene TRBV11-2, with TRBD2 matching over 7 bases. Germline CDR1 and CDR2: SGHAT and FQNNGV. There are 16 residues in the CDR3. The CDR3 spells CASSLDLRGTQESQYF. The CDR3 bases are TGTGCCAGCAGCTTAGATCTGCGGGGGACCCAAGAGAGCCAGTACTTC. The whole variable domain, filled in from reference TRBV11-2 and TRBJ2-5, reads EAGVAQSPRYKIIEKRQSVAFWCNPISGHATLYWYQQILGQGPKLLIQFQNNGVVDDSQLPKDRFSAERLKGVDSTLKIQPAKLEDSAVYLCASSLDLRGTQESQYFGPGTRLLVL.

The V and J genes are TRBV6-6 and TRBJ2-7; 7 bases match TRBD1. V was clipped by 2 bases and J by 2 bases; unmatched bases: 12. Germline CDR1 MNHNY, CDR2 SVGAGI (reference sequence). This CDR3 is 17 amino acids long. CDR3 DNA sequence: TGTGCCAGCAGTTACAATGTCCAGGGGGTGAAGCCCTACGAGCAGTACTTC. Protein: CASSYNVQGVKPYEQYF.

V is TRBV28 and J is TRBJ1-6; D not certain. V gave up 3 bases and J gave up 6 bases, with 12 bases separating them. CDR1 and CDR2 from the germline V gene are MDHEN and SYDVKM. The CDR3 runs to 15 residues. The CDR3 sequence: CASSLGTRANSPLHF. CDR3 DNA sequence: TGTGCCAGCAGTTTGGGAACCCGGGCTAATTCACCCCTCCACTTT.

V and J are TRBV27 and TRBJ2-5; TRBD2 matches at 15 bases. The CDR3 has 18 amino acids. Germline V gene lookup returns CDR1 MNHEY and CDR2 SMNVEV (reference sequence). With V trimmed by 6 bases and J by 4 bases, 12 bases remained unmatched. The CDR3 coding sequence is TGTGCCAGCAGCGACAATCCCGGACTAGCGGGAGGGCGAGAGACCCAGTACTTC. Protein: CASSDNPGLAGGRETQYF.

This CDR3 is CASRQDTGELFF. In DNA form, the CDR3 reads TGTGCCAGCAGACAGGACACCGGGGAGCTGTTTTTT. V usage is TRBV27 and J usage is TRBJ2-2; D possibly corresponds to TRBD1 (5 bases). From germline, CDR1 is MNHEY and CDR2 SMNVEV (reference sequence). Deletions cut 6 bases from V and 3 bases from J, with 5 bases between. The length of the CDR3 is 12 residues.

CDR3 in amino acids: CASSFKTGGNTEAFF. The DNA of the CDR3 is TGTGCCAGCAGCTTTAAAACGGGCGGGAACACTGAAGCTTTCTTT. The chain uses TRBV5-4 and TRBJ1-1; D is uncertain. CDR3 length equals 15 residues. From germline, CDR1 is SGHNT and CDR2 YYREEE (reference sequence). Trimming shortened V by 2 bases and J by 1 base, and 12 bases separated the two germline ends.

The V and J genes are TRBV6-1 and TRBJ2-2, with 10 bases that match TRBD1. The CDR3 is 15 amino acids. V lost 4 bases, J lost 7 bases, and 6 bases stayed unmatched. Germline CDR1 reads MNHNS; CDR2 reads SASEGT. The CDR3 reads CASSVTGGGLGELFF. The CDR3 region has the DNA TGTGCCAGCAGTGTGACAGGGGGCGGTCTCGGGGAGCTGTTTTTT.

This clonotype was seen many times. The chain uses TRBV7-6 and TRBJ2-5; D not resolved. Per the germline V gene, CDR1 is SGHVS and CDR2 is FNYEAQ. The CDR3 covers 13 residues. Between the trimmed V and J ends, which lost 3 bases and 3 bases, there was a span of 8 bases. The CDR3 DNA sequence: TGTGCCAGCAGCTTGGATCGGAAAGAGACCCAGTACTTC. Protein: CASSLDRKETQYF.